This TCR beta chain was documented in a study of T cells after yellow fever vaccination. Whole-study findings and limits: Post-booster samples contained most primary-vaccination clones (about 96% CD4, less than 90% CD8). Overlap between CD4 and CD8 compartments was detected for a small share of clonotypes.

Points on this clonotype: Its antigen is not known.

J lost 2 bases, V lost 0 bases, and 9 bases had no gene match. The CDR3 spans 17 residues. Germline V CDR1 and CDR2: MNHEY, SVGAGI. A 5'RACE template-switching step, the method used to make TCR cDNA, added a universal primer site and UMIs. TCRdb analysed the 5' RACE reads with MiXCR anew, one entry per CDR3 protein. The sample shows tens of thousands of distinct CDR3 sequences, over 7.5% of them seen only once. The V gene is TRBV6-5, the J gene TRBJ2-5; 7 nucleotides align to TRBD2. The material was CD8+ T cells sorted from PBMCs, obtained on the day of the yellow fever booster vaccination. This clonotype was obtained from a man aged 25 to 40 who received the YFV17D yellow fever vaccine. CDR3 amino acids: CASSYSIPTSPQETQYF. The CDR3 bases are TGTGCCAGCAGTTACTCAATCCCGACTAGCCCTCAAGAGACCCAGTACTTC.